This TCR beta chain comes out of a study of Graves' ophthalmopathy and Graves' hyperthyroidism. General observations from the study: It was with 65% to 71% sensitivity and almost 75% specificity that the model predicted ophthalmopathy progression.

Amplified TCR beta CDR3 regions were obtained using RNA transcripts as template. HTBI primers primed a first-round RT-PCR, and a second-round multiplex PCR followed. TCRdb independently ran MiXCR on the multiplex PCR reads; one entry per CDR3 protein. The sample has 600,000 to 650,000 distinct CDR3 sequences; 22% are singletons. This clonotype has at least ten counts. The antigen remains unidentified. V lost 1 base and J lost 10; bases outside the gene matches: 3. The CDR3 runs to 14 residues. CDR1 is SGHAT and CDR2 is FQNNGV in the germline V gene. The chain combines TRBV11-2 with TRBJ1-5; 11 nucleotides line up with TRBD1. This clonotype originated in a woman younger than 35 with stable Graves' hyperthyroidism. Some clones in this sample may be carry-over from other donors' samples. The source material was peripheral blood. The CDR3 sequence: CASSLGDRGGPQHF. CDR3 nucleotide sequence: TGTGCCAGCAGCTTAGGGGACAGGGGGGGCCCCCAGCATTTT.